This entry lists 23 T cell receptor beta chains sequenced from one sample in a study of regulatory T cells in long-lasting Graves disease. Noted time point: newly diagnosed GD, antithyroid drugs for less than 3 months. The TCR library was prepared using RNA isolated from PBMCs. According to the study, TCR beta libraries were built with iRepertoire HTBI primers and CDR3-region Arm-PCR. TCRdb recomputed calls from the multiplex PCR reads with MiXCR, one row per CDR3 protein. The sample lists about 530,000 distinct CDR3 sequences; about 16% were seen once. These data are also associated with another study on T cells in Graves' hyperthyroidism and ophthalmopathy.

The sample was peripheral blood mononuclear cells (PBMCs), taken at new diagnosis, from a patient treated with antithyroid drugs. Every receptor here comes from a woman aged 35 to 59 with Graves disease.

This clonotype was seen repeatedly, ten times or more. The CDR3 sequence: CASSFTTVNTEAFF. The CDR3, as DNA: TGTGCCAGCAGTTTTACGACAGTGAACACTGAAGCTTTCTTT. The chain carries TRBV12-3 or TRBV12-4 and TRBJ1-1; a possible D gene is TRBD1 (5 bases). V gave up 3 bases and J gave up 0 bases, with 8 bases separating them. This CDR3 comprises 14 residues.

The chain is built from TRBV6-1 and TRBJ1-1; D unresolved. The V end was cut by 7 bases, the J end by 1 base, with 19 bases between. CDR3 length: 16 amino acids. The germline V gene encodes CDR1 MNHNS and CDR2 SASEGT. CDR3 DNA: TGTGCCAGCAAGGTACTGTTGGAGGGCGCGAACACTGAAGCTTTCTTT. It yields the protein CASKVLLEGANTEAFF.

Only a few counts were recorded for this clonotype. This chain links TRBV6-1 with TRBJ2-1; D is tentatively TRBD1 or TRBD2 (5 bases each). With 5 bases removed from V and 5 bases from J, the gap between germline ends came to 16 bases. CDR1 and CDR2 (germline): MNHNS, SASEGT. CDR3 length: 15 residues. As DNA, the CDR3 is TGTGCCAGCAGTATCACGGGACGGAATCACAATGAGCAGTTCTTC. Encoded protein: CASSITGRNHNEQFF.

This clonotype has a count of ten or more. V usage is TRBV20-1 and J usage is TRBJ2-3; D possibly corresponds to TRBD1 (6 bases). The germline CDR1 and CDR2 sequences are DFQATT and SNEGSKA (reference sequence). CDR3 length equals 14 residues. Trimming left V 1 base short and J 1 base short, with 9 bases between. In DNA form, the CDR3 reads TGCAGTGCTAGAGTCCCAGGGGGCACAGATACGCAGTATTTT. Translating it yields CSARVPGGTDTQYF.

There are many counts of this clonotype. The chain combines TRBV11-1 with TRBJ2-2; no firm D call. CDR3 size: 15 residues. Per germline, CDR1 SGHAT and CDR2 FQDESV (reference sequence). The ends were cut back, 5 bases at V and 1 base at J, with 11 bases in the middle. The CDR3 spells CASSTKDGNTGELFF. As DNA, the CDR3 is TGTGCCAGCAGCACAAAGGACGGGAACACCGGGGAGCTGTTTTTT.

This clonotype was detected ten times or more. The gene calls are TRBV12-3 or TRBV12-4 and TRBJ2-3; D is ambiguous. The CDR3 covers 14 residues. Trimming took 5 bases from V and 4 from J, leaving 13 bases between them. The CDR3 coding sequence is TGTGCCAGCAGTCCCTCCGTGCAGGCAGATACGCAGTATTTT. Translated: CASSPSVQADTQYF.

This clonotype has more than one count but fewer than ten. The genes are TRBV19 and TRBJ1-1, with D possibly TRBD1 on 5 matching bases. Trimming shortened V by 4 bases and J by 1 base, and 10 bases separated the two germline ends. CDR3 size: 14 residues. CDR1 is LNHDA and CDR2 is SQIVND in the germline V gene (reference sequence). The CDR3 loop is CASSTGRENTEAFF. The CDR3 DNA reads as TGTGCCAGTAGTACGGGACGGGAGAACACTGAAGCTTTCTTT.

In regard to this clonotype: A much larger clone differs from this one at a single base, so this may be a read error. This chain links TRBV19 with TRBJ1-1, with D uncertain. In germline, CDR1 is LNHDA, CDR2 SQIVND (reference sequence). Trimming pared 1 base from V and 4 bases from J, leaving 7 bases between. The CDR3 loop spans 13 amino acids. CDR3 in amino acids: CASSIARSTEAFF. In DNA, the CDR3 is TGTGCCAGTAGTATAGCCAGGAGCACTGAAGCTTTCTTT.

The rearrangement joins TRBV5-5 to TRBJ1-1; D is perhaps TRBD1 (6 bases). V was cut by 4 bases and J by 6 bases, with 13 bases left in between. CDR3 size: 13 residues. The germline V gene has CDR1 SGHKS and CDR2 YYEKEE (reference sequence). CDR3 DNA: TGTGCCAGCAGCCGGGGGCCCGTCGCTGAAGCTTTCTTT. It translates to CASSRGPVAEAFF.

This clonotype was detected only a few times. The CDR3, as DNA: TGCAGCGTCATGACCGCCGGGGAGCTGTTTTTT. This encodes CSVMTAGELFF. The chain is built from TRBV29-1 and TRBJ2-2; D unclear. V was shortened by 6 bases and J by 6 bases, with 8 bases between the two germline ends. The germline V gene encodes CDR1 SQVTM and CDR2 ANQGSEA. The CDR3 contains 11 residues.

In this sample, this clonotype turned up many times. The J gene is TRBJ2-1, the V gene TRBV3-1; 7 bases match TRBD2. Unmatched junction bases numbered 12, after V lost 7 bases and J lost 9 bases. The CDR3 contains 14 residues. Germline V gene data show CDR1 as LGHDT and CDR2 as YNNKEL (reference sequence). The CDR3 bases are TGTGCCAGCACCCAGGGAGGGTCTGGGGGTGAGCAGTTCTTC. Its protein is CASTQGGSGGEQFF.

This clonotype was detected many times. This sequence joins TRBV27 and TRBJ2-1; no firm D call. V was shortened by 11 bases and J by 0 bases, with 14 bases between the two germline ends. The CDR3 length is 14 residues. Germline assignment: CDR1 MNHEY and CDR2 SMNVEV (reference sequence). The CDR3 region is CASGRVFSYNEQFF. The CDR3, as DNA: TGTGCCTCCGGACGAGTGTTCTCCTACAATGAGCAGTTCTTC.

This chain connects TRBV10-3 to TRBJ2-1, with 8 nucleotides matching TRBD1. V lost 7 bases and J lost 4; bases outside the gene matches: 9. CDR3 length: 15 residues. CDR1 ENHRY and CDR2 SYGVKD come from the germline V gene. The CDR3 here is CAINGGTGTYNEQFF. CDR3 nucleotide sequence: TGTGCCATCAATGGTGGGACAGGCACTTACAATGAGCAGTTCTTC.

This clonotype was counted between two and nine times. The V call is TRBV20-1, the J call TRBJ1-6; 7 bases agree with TRBD1. The V gene's germline CDR1 is DFQATT and CDR2 SNEGSKA (reference sequence). Trimming took 4 bases from V and 7 from J; bases not matched to a gene: 7. The CDR3 covers 14 residues. In DNA form, the CDR3 reads TGCAGTGCTAAACGACAGGGCGGGAATTCACCCCTCCACTTT. Protein product: CSAKRQGGNSPLHF.

This clonotype was seen only a few times. This rearrangement joins TRBV2 to TRBJ1-1; D might be TRBD1 (6 bases). Trimming pared 9 bases from V and 1 base from J, leaving 15 bases between. CDR3 length: 14 residues. CDR1 is SNHLY and CDR2 is FYNNEI in the germline V gene. CDR3 sequence reads: CARPREQGNTEAFF. DNA of the CDR3: TGTGCCAGACCCCGGGAACAGGGGAACACTGAAGCTTTCTTT.

This clonotype appeared many times. The rearrangement uses TRBV6-1 and TRBJ1-2, with a possible D match to TRBD1 (5 bases). This CDR3 contains 14 residues. V was clipped by 5 bases and J by 7 bases, with 17 bases between them. Germline CDR1 and CDR2: MNHNS and SASEGT. The CDR3 DNA is TGTGCCAGCAGTCAAGGGACCGCCAGGTTTGGCTACACCTTC. It encodes CASSQGTARFGYTF.

The rearrangement uses TRBV4-2 and TRBJ1-2; D not resolved. Germline assignment: CDR1 LGHNA and CDR2 YNFKEQ. V gave up 4 bases and J gave up 0 bases, with 12 bases separating them. The CDR3 is 15 residues long. The CDR3 sequence is CASSRRDGANYGYTF. Here the CDR3 DNA reads TGTGCCAGCAGCCGGAGAGACGGAGCTAACTATGGCTACACCTTC.

This clonotype was recorded a few times. The V call is TRBV15, the J call TRBJ1-2, with TRBD1 matching over 10 bases. The germline V gene encodes CDR1 LNHNV and CDR2 YYDKDF (reference sequence). The CDR3 runs to 14 residues. V was pared by 3 bases and J by 8 bases, with 6 bases of the junction left unmatched. CDR3: CATSRADRGKGYTF. CDR3 DNA: TGTGCCACCAGCAGGGCGGACAGGGGGAAAGGCTACACCTTC.

This clonotype was recorded at least ten times. This chain uses TRBV6-2 or TRBV6-3 with TRBJ2-7; D not resolved. Trimming shortened V by 5 bases and J by 2 bases, and 16 bases separated the two germline ends. The CDR3 runs 15 residues. The V gene's germline CDR1 is MNHEY and CDR2 SVGEGT. The CDR3 bases are TGTGCCAGCAGTGCTCCGCAGGCCCTTCCCTACGAGCAGTACTTC. Translating gives CASSAPQALPYEQYF.

This clonotype was picked up a small number of times. This chain links TRBV18 with TRBJ1-3; D unresolved. This CDR3 contains 16 residues. Germline lookup yields CDR1 KGHSH and CDR2 LQKENI. Trimming removed 9 bases from V and 0 bases from J, with 18 bases in between. CDR3 residues: CASPITTWNSGNTIYF. The CDR3 region has the DNA TGTGCCAGTCCCATCACTACGTGGAACTCTGGAAACACCATATATTTT. The whole variable domain, remainder taken from reference TRBV18 and TRBJ1-3, is NAGVMQNPRHLVRRRGQEARLRCSPMKGHSHVYWYRQLPEEGLKFMVYLQKENIIDESGMPKERFSAEFPKEGPSILRIQQVVRGDSAAYFCASPITTWNSGNTIYFGEGSWLTVV.

The V call is TRBV20-1, the J call TRBJ2-2, with 8 bases that match TRBD2. The ends lost 6 bases at V and 5 bases at J; junction bases unmatched: 14. The germline CDR1 and CDR2 sequences are DFQATT and SNEGSKA (reference sequence). This CDR3 is built from 16 residues. The CDR3 sequence is CSAGPSGGGRTGELFF. CDR3 bases: TGCAGTGCCGGCCCGTCTGGCGGGGGGCGAACCGGGGAGCTGTTTTTT.

This clonotype came up many times. This chain connects TRBV19 to TRBJ1-5, with unresolved D. Germline V gene sequence: CDR1 LNHDA, CDR2 SQIVND (reference sequence). The CDR3 covers 15 residues. Trimming took 8 bases from V and 2 from J, leaving 16 bases between them. The CDR3 sequence: CASEGSRGGNQPQHF. The CDR3 coding sequence is TGTGCCAGTGAAGGGTCCCGGGGAGGCAATCAGCCCCAGCATTTT.

This clonotype has a count of ten or more. V is TRBV28 and J is TRBJ1-5; D remains unclear. The germline V gene encodes CDR1 MDHEN and CDR2 SYDVKM. The CDR3 covers 14 residues. Trimming cost V 5 bases and J 7 bases, with 15 bases left between them. CDR3 bases: TGTGCCAGCAGTCCCTCCCCCCCAGGCCAGCCCCAGCATTTT. Protein product: CASSPSPPGQPQHF. Filled out from reference TRBV28 and TRBJ1-5, the complete variable domain reads DVKVTQSSRYLVKRTGEKVFLECVQDMDHENMFWYRQDPGLGLRLIYFSYDVKMKEKGDIPEGYSVSREKKERFSLILESASTNQTSMYLCASSPSPPGQPQHFGDGTRLSIL.